Below are 9 T cell receptor beta chains sequenced from a single sample in a study of T cell repertoires in cytomegalovirus infection. From the reads, TCRdb called clonotypes with MiXCR, one entry per CDR3 protein. The table lists about 68,000 distinct CDR3 sequences, 20% to 25% of them singletons. These receptors lack a known antigen. What was sequenced was PBMCs, sequenced either directly or after in vitro stimulation (not recorded which). These receptors were taken from a human donor in good health (CMV status not recorded). Some clones in this sample may be carry-over from other donors' samples.

The rearrangement uses TRBV20-1 and TRBJ2-3; D tentatively fits TRBD1 or TRBD2 (5 bases each). The germline V and J ends were trimmed by 1 base and 0 bases, with 26 bases remaining between them. The CDR3 runs 20 residues. Germline assignment: CDR1 DFQATT and CDR2 SNEGSKA (reference sequence). CDR3: CSARVSRDSTRSSSTDTQYF. Here the CDR3 DNA reads TGCAGTGCTAGAGTTTCAAGAGACAGTACTAGGTCATCTAGCACAGATACGCAGTATTTT.

The rearrangement uses TRBV6-2 or TRBV6-3 and TRBJ2-4, with 9 bases lining up with TRBD2. CDR3 length: 14 amino acids. Per germline, CDR1 MNHEY and CDR2 SVGEGT. The J segment lost 4 bases and the V segment lost 4 bases, leaving 2 bases of the junction unmatched. CDR3 in amino acids: CASSLSGRKNIQYF. The CDR3 nucleotides are TGTGCCAGCAGTTTAAGCGGGAGGAAAAACATTCAGTACTTC.

The table lists this clonotype with a few counts. The V call is TRBV28, the J call TRBJ1-4; 9 bases are a match to TRBD1. Trimming at V came to 3 bases and at J to 3 bases, leaving 2 bases not matched to a gene. Germline V gene lookup returns CDR1 MDHEN and CDR2 SYDVKM. The CDR3 is 15 amino acids. The CDR3 DNA follows: TGTGCCAGCAGTTTTGGGGACAGGGCTAATGAAAAACTGTTTTTT. As protein: CASSFGDRANEKLFF.

V is TRBV12-3 or TRBV12-4 and J is TRBJ2-5; 9 bases are a match to TRBD2. The ends lost 7 bases at V and 3 bases at J; junction bases unmatched: 9. CDR3 length equals 15 residues. This chain's CDR3 is CASTTRGGGEETQYF. CDR3 sequence (DNA): TGTGCCAGCACTACGCGGGGGGGGGGTGAAGAGACCCAGTACTTC.

This clonotype was picked up one time. DNA of the CDR3: TGTGCCAGTCGACAGGTTGAAAAACTGTTTTTT. Translating gives CASRQVEKLFF. The chain joins TRBV6-1 to TRBJ1-4, with D possibly TRBD1 on 6 matching bases. This CDR3 has 11 residues. Germline lookup yields CDR1 MNHNS and CDR2 SASEGT. The V gene lost 9 bases and the J gene lost 7 bases, with 9 bases spanning the gap.

Only a few counts were recorded for this clonotype. This chain joins TRBV27 and TRBJ2-2; TRBD2 aligns across 11 bases. Germline lookup yields CDR1 MNHEY and CDR2 SMNVEV (reference sequence). The V and J ends lost 5 bases and 6 bases, in that order; junction bases with no gene match: 5. The CDR3 is 15 amino acids. The CDR3 is CASSTLAGGAGELFF. CDR3 DNA sequence: TGTGCCAGCAGTACGCTAGCGGGAGGTGCCGGGGAGCTGTTTTTT.

This clonotype was seen ten or more times. CDR3: CASSLGPGVEQFF. The DNA of the CDR3 is TGTGCCAGCAGCTTAGGTCCGGGGGTTGAGCAGTTCTTC. This rearrangement joins TRBV7-2 to TRBJ2-1; D may be TRBD2 (6 bases). The CDR3 runs 13 residues. Germline CDR1 SGHTA, CDR2 FQGNSA. V gave up 1 base and J gave up 9 bases, with 10 bases separating them. The full variable domain, its missing parts supplied by reference TRBV7-2 and TRBJ2-1, is GAGVSQSPSNKVTEKGKDVELRCDPISGHTALYWYRQSLGQGLEFLIYFQGNSAPDKSGLPSDRFSAERTGGSVSTLTIQRTQQEDSAVYLCASSLGPGVEQFFGPGTRLTVL.

V is TRBV6-6 and J is TRBJ2-7; possibly TRBD1 or TRBD2 for D (5 bases each). V was cut by 5 bases and J by 3 bases, with 14 bases left in between. Germline V gene sequence: CDR1 MNHNY, CDR2 SVGAGI (reference sequence). The CDR3 has 14 amino acids. The CDR3 loop is CASSVGRGLYEQYF. As DNA, the CDR3 is TGTGCCAGCAGTGTCGGCCGGGGCCTCTACGAGCAGTACTTC.

The CDR3, as DNA: TGTGCCAGCAGCTTAGGCCAAGGACTAGCCGACAATGAGCAGTTCTTC. Protein sequence: CASSLGQGLADNEQFF. This chain connects TRBV7-6 to TRBJ2-1; TRBD2 matches 8 bases. The germline CDR1 and CDR2 sequences are SGHVS and FNYEAQ. The CDR3 covers 16 residues. V lost 1 base and J lost 5; bases outside the gene matches: 7.